This TCR beta chain was identified during a study of T cell responses to AZD1222 COVID-19 vaccine. Study findings and constraints: Sampling that yielded the repertoires occurred only after the peak T cell response. Spike-specific TCR breadth and depth both grew after two AZD1222 doses.

Data came from immunoSEQ multiplex PCR; TCRdb stores just in-frame clones and leaves some out. The table shows approximately 120,000 clones, with 84% occurring only once. V dropped 7 bases and J dropped 0 bases, with 14 bases sitting between them. Germline-derived CDR1 and CDR2 are LNHDA and SQIVND (reference sequence). This CDR3 is built from 15 residues. Comments on this clone: Its antigen is unidentified.

The genes are TRBV19 and TRBJ2-3; D is possibly TRBD2 (6 bases). The receptor comes from an adult who received the AZD1222 COVID-19 vaccine. This material consisted of peripheral blood, taken 28 days after the second AZD1222 dose. The CDR3 loop reads CASTPRGKSTDTQYF. The CDR3, as DNA: TGTGCCAGTACTCCTCGGGGGAAAAGCACAGATACGCAGTATTTT.